A selection of T cell receptor beta chains follows, all from one sample in a study of shared clonotypes between healthy human individuals. Sequenced by immunoSEQ multiplex PCR; TCRdb stores in-frame clones only, minus some. The sample records over a million clones, approximately 98% being singletons. Specimen: naive CD4+ T cells sorted from blood. These receptors were taken from a man under 40 in good health. CDR3s include the opening cysteine and the closing phenylalanine or tryptophan. D genes are given only for firm matches. Clone size, where shown, is once, few, many, or a class for clones that have expanded.

J | size | V | D | CDR3 | DNA
TRBJ2-2 | - | TRBV6-4 | - | CATVIGGPRTGELFF | TGTGCCACCGTCATTGGGGGCCCGAGGACCGGGGAGCTGTTTTTT
TRBJ1-5 | - | TRBV9 | - | CASSVVVNQSRYSNQPQHF | TGTGCCAGCAGCGTAGTCGTGAACCAATCTCGATATAGCAATCAGCCCCAGCATTTT
TRBJ2-1 | - | TRBV5-5 | - | CASSLGGRVASTYNEQFF | TGTGCCAGCAGCTTGGGGGGACGGGTAGCGTCCACCTACAATGAGCAGTTCTTC
TRBJ2-5 | - | TRBV15 | TRBD2 | CATGTSGRDQETQYF | TGTGCCACCGGGACTAGCGGGAGAGATCAAGAGACCCAGTACTTC
TRBJ2-3 | - | TRBV18 | - | CASSPSPGTDTQYF | TGTGCCAGCTCACCTTCCCCGGGCACAGATACGCAGTATTTT
TRBJ2-7 | - | TRBV5-4 | TRBD2 | CASSGGLAGSYEQYF | TGTGCCAGCAGCGGGGGACTAGCGGGAAGCTACGAGCAGTACTTC
TRBJ1-2 | - | TRBV5-1 | TRBD1 | CASSPGQGGGYTF | TGCGCCAGCAGCCCGGGACAGGGAGGTGGCTACACCTTC
TRBJ1-2 | - | TRBV20-1 | - | CSARVYSYTF | TGCAGTGCTAGAGTTTATAGCTACACCTTC
TRBJ2-7 | - | TRBV7-9 | TRBD2 | CASGLAGAYEQYF | TGTGCCAGCGGACTAGCGGGGGCCTACGAGCAGTACTTC
TRBJ2-5 | - | TRBV9 | TRBD1 | CASSQDRVETQYF | TGTGCCAGCAGCCAAGACAGGGTGGAGACCCAGTACTTC
TRBJ2-6 | - | TRBV5-4 | - | CASSREALGANVLTF | TGTGCCAGCAGCCGTGAGGCACTTGGGGCCAACGTCCTGACTTTC
TRBJ1-2 | once | TRBV19 | - | CASSQGIDYGYTF | TGTGCCAGTAGTCAGGGGATTGACTATGGCTACACCTTC
TRBJ1-4 | - | TRBV7-2 | - | CASSLLATNEKLFF | TGTGCCAGCAGCTTACTAGCAACTAATGAAAAACTGTTTTTT
TRBJ2-1 | once | TRBV2 | TRBD1 | CASSGQGSNEQFF | TGTGCCAGCAGTGGACAGGGTTCCAATGAGCAGTTCTTC
TRBJ2-1 | - | TRBV5-4 | - | CASSLKSAGTATFF | TGTGCCAGCAGCTTGAAATCAGCCGGGACTGCAACGTTCTTC
TRBJ2-5 | - | TRBV18 | - | CASSPATTAWETQYF | TGTGCCAGCTCACCCGCAACAACCGCCTGGGAGACCCAGTACTTC
TRBJ2-1 | - | TRBV18 | - | CASSPRIGDEQFF | TGTGCCAGCTCACCAAGGATAGGAGATGAGCAGTTCTTC
TRBJ2-7 | once | TRBV28 | - | CASSLQVLHEQYF | TGTGCCAGCAGTTTACAGGTATTACACGAGCAGTACTTC
TRBJ2-5 | once | TRBV5-1 | - | CASSSDLETQYF | TGCGCCAGCAGCTCCGATTTAGAGACCCAGTACTTC
TRBJ2-5 | once | TRBV2 | - | CASRERQGLQETQYF | TGTGCCAGCAGAGAGCGACAGGGACTACAAGAGACCCAGTACTTC
TRBJ1-4 | - | TRBV4-3 | - | CASSQDPGQNEKLFF | TGCGCCAGCAGCCAAGATCCCGGACAGAATGAAAAACTGTTTTTT